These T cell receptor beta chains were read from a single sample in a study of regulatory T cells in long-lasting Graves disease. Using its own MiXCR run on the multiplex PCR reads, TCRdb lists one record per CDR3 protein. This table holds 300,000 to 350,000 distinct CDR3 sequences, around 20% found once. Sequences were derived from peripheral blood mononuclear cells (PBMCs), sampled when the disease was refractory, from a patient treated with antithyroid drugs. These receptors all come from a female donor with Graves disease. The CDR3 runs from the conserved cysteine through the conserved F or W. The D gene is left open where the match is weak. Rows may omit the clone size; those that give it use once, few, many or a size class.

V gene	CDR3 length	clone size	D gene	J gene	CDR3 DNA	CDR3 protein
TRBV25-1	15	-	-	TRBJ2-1	TGTGCCAGCAGTGAATGGGCGGGCACGATGGATGAGCAGTTCTTC	CASSEWAGTMDEQFF
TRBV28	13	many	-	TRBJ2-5	TGTGCCAGCAGTTTTGGGGGACCCAGGTCCCAGTACTTC	CASSFGGPRSQYF
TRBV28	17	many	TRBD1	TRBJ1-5	TGTGCCAGCTCTCGACAGGGGTGGGGGAATAGCAATCAGCCCCAGCATTTT	CASSRQGWGNSNQPQHF
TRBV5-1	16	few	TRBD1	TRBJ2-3	TGCGCCAGCAGCAGGGGACAGGGGGATTACACAGATACGCAGTATTTT	CASSRGQGDYTDTQYF
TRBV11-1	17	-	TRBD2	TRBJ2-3	TGTGCCAGCAGTCGAGTAGGGACTAGCGGGAGCACAGATACGCAGTATTTT	CASSRVGTSGSTDTQYF
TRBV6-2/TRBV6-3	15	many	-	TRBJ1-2	TGTGCCAGCAGTTACTCATCGGCAGGTGCGAGAGGCTACACCTTC	CASSYSSAGARGYTF
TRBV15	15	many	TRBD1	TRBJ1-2	TGTGCCACCAGGCGAACCGGGACAGATAACTATGGCTACACCTTC	CATRRTGTDNYGYTF
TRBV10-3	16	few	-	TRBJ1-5	TGTGCCATCCTTACGGGGGGTTCGAATAGCAATCAGCCCCAGCATTTT	CAILTGGSNSNQPQHF
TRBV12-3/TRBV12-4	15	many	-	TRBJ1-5	TGTGCCAGCAGTTTTATGGGGGTTGGAAATCAGCCCCAGCATTTT	CASSFMGVGNQPQHF
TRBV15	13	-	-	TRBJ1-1	TGTGCCACCAGCAGAGTGAGGAACACTGAAGCTTTCTTT	CATSRVRNTEAFF
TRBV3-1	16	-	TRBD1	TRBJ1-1	TGTGCCAGCAGCCCCCGGGACAGGGGGAAGTACACTGAAGCTTTCTTT	CASSPRDRGKYTEAFF
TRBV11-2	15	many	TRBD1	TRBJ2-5	TGTGCCAGCAGCTTAGATCAGGGGGTCGGAGAGACCCAGTACTTC	CASSLDQGVGETQYF
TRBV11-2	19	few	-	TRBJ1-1	TGTGCCAGCAGCTTCCCGCTCTACGACAGAGAAAGAATGAACACTGAAGCTTTCTTT	CASSFPLYDRERMNTEAFF
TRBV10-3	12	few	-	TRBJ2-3	TGTGCCATCGGACAAGGGCCAGATACGCAGTATTTT	CAIGQGPDTQYF
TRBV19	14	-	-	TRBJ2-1	TGTGCCAGTAGTATCGGGGGATCCTACAATGAGCAGTTCTTC	CASSIGGSYNEQFF
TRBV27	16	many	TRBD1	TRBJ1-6	TGTGCCAGCAGACTTAACAGGGGGCGCAAGGTATCACCCCTCCACTTT	CASRLNRGRKVSPLHF
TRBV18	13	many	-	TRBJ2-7	TGTGCCAGCTCACCAGGGACCACCTACGAGCAGTACTTC	CASSPGTTYEQYF
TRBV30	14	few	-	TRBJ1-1	TGTGCCTGGGAACAGGGACGAGGGTACACTGAAGCTTTCTTT	CAWEQGRGYTEAFF
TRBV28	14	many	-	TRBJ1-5	TGTGCCTTCGGGGGCAAGTGGGGCAATCAGCCCCAGCATTTT	CAFGGKWGNQPQHF
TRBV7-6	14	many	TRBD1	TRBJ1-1	TGCGCCAGCTCCGGGACAGGGATGAACACTGAAGCTTTCTTT	CASSGTGMNTEAFF
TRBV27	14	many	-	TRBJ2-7	TGTGCCAGCAGTTTTGCTAGCGACTCCTACGAGCAGTACTTC	CASSFASDSYEQYF
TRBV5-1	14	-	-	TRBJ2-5	TGCGCCAGCAGCTTGATTAGCGGCGGTGAGACCCAGTACTTC	CASSLISGGETQYF
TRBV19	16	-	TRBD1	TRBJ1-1	TGTGCCAGTAGTCCAAACCAGGACAGGCTGAACACTGAAGCTTTCTTT	CASSPNQDRLNTEAFF
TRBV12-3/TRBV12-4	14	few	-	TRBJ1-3	TGTGCCAGCCTCTCAAGGGCGCCTGGAAACACCATATATTTT	CASLSRAPGNTIYF
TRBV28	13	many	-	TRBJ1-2	TGTGCCAGCAGTTCCCCCTCAACCTATGGCTACACCTTC	CASSSPSTYGYTF
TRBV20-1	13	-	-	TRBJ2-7	TGCAGTGCCTCCCTCCGGGCCCTCAGCGAGCAGTACTTC	CSASLRALSEQYF
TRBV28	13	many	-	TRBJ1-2	TGTGCCAGCAGGGGAGGCGACTACTATGGCTACACCTTC	CASRGGDYYGYTF
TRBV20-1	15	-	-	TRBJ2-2	TGCAGTGCCCAGTCCCGGGTTTCGGACACCGGGGAGCTGTTTTTT	CSAQSRVSDTGELFF
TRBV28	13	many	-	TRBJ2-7	TGTGCCAGCAGTTTAAAAGAGGTCGTCGAGCAGTACTTC	CASSLKEVVEQYF
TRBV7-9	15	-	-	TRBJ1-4	TGTGCCAGCAGCCAAGATGGACTGAGACATGAAAAACTGTTTTTT	CASSQDGLRHEKLFF
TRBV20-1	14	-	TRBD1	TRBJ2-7	TGCAGTGCTAGACCCGGGACAGGTGCCTACGAGCAGTACTTC	CSARPGTGAYEQYF
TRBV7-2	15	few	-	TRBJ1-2	TGTGCCAGCAGCCAGCTCCATCCCGGCCTTTATGGCTACACCTTC	CASSQLHPGLYGYTF
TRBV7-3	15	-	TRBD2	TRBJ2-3	TGTGCCAGCAGCTTATCACTAGCGTCCACAGATACGCAGTATTTT	CASSLSLASTDTQYF
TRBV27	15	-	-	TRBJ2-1	TGTGCCAGCTCACCGTGGGGGTTGACCTACAATGAGCAGTTCTTC	CASSPWGLTYNEQFF
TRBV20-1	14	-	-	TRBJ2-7	TGCAGTGCTAGGCGTCTCGGGGGAAACTACGAGCAGTACTTC	CSARRLGGNYEQYF
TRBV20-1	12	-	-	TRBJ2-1	TGCAGTGCTGCCGTACTGGGGAATGAGCAGTTCTTC	CSAAVLGNEQFF
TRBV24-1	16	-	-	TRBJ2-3	TGTGCCACCAGTGACAAAATACAGGGATCGGCAGATACGCAGTATTTT	CATSDKIQGSADTQYF
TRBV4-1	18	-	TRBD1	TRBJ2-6	TGCGCCAGCAGCTATCGGGACAGGGGCGACTCTGGGGCCAACGTCCTGACTTTC	CASSYRDRGDSGANVLTF
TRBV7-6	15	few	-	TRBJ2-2	TGTGCCAGCAGCTTTGGTCAGGAGGGTACCGGGGAGCTGTTTTTT	CASSFGQEGTGELFF
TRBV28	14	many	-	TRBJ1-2	TGTGCCAGCAGTTCAGGGCAGACCAACTATGGCTACACCTTC	CASSSGQTNYGYTF
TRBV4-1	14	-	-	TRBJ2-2	TGCGCCAGCAGCCAAGGAAACTCCCGGGGGGAGCTGTTTTTT	CASSQGNSRGELFF
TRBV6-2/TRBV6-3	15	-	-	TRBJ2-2	TGTGCCAGCAGTGGGGGGTTGACGAACACCGGGGAGCTGTTTTTT	CASSGGLTNTGELFF
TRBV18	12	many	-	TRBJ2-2	TGTGCCAGCTCCCGGAACCGAGGGGAGCTGTTTTTT	CASSRNRGELFF
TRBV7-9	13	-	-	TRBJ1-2	TGTGCCAGCAGCTTAAATCCGTTTGGGGGCTACACCTTC	CASSLNPFGGYTF
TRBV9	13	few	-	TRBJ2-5	TGTGCCAGCAGCAACAGCGGAGGAGAGACCCAGTACTTC	CASSNSGGETQYF
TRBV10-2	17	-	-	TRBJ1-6	TGCGCCAGCAGTGACCCAGGGTCTAGTTCCTATAATTCACCCCTCCACTTT	CASSDPGSSSYNSPLHF
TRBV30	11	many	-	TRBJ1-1	TGTGCCTGGAGTGTACTTACTGAAGCTTTCTTT	CAWSVLTEAFF
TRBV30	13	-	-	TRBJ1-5	TGTGCCTGGAGTGCCCCAGGGCCTCAGCCCCAGCATTTT	CAWSAPGPQPQHF
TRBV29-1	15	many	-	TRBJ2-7	TGCAGCGTATCTCTTGGGGATTGGTACTCCTACGAGCAGTACTTC	CSVSLGDWYSYEQYF
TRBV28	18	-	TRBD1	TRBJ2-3	TGTGCCAGCAGTTCGACAGGGTCCCGCCGCTGGGGCACAGATACGCAGTATTTT	CASSSTGSRRWGTDTQYF
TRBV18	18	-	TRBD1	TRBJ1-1	TGTGCCAGCTCACCACTGACGACAGGGGGCAAGGTGAACACTGAAGCTTTCTTT	CASSPLTTGGKVNTEAFF
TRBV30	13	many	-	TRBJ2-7	TGTGCCTGGAGTTGGGGGAGCTCCTACGAGCAGTACTTC	CAWSWGSSYEQYF
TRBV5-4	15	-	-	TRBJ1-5	TGTGCCAGCAGCTTGGGAGGGACGGATGATCAGCCCCAGCATTTT	CASSLGGTDDQPQHF
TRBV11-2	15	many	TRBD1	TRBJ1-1	TGTGCCAGCAGCGCACGACAGGGTCCAAACACTGAAGCTTTCTTT	CASSARQGPNTEAFF